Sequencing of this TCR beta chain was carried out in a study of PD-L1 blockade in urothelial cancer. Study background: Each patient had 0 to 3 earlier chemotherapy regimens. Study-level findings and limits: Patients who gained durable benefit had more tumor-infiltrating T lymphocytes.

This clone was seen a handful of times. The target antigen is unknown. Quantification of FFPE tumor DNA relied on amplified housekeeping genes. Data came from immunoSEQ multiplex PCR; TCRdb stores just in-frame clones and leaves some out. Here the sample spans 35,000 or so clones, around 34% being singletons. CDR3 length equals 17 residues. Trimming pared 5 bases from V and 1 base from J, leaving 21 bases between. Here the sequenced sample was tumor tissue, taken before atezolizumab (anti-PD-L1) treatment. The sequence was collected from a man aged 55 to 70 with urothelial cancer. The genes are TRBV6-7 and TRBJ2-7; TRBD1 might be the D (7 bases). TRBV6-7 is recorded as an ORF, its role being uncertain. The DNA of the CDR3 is TGTGCCAGCAGTGAAGCCAACAGGGGAGGAGGATCCTACGAGCAGTACTTC. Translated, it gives CASSEANRGGGSYEQYF.